Listed here are 17 T cell receptor beta chains from one sample, sequenced in a study of blood T cell repertoires in COVID-19. TCRdb keeps only in-frame clones here, not all; method: immunoSEQ multiplex PCR. The repertoire consists of hundreds of thousands of clones, with about 90% occurring once and the leading ten covering about 1.3%. Sequenced material: PBMCs or T cells enriched from blood (not recorded which). These receptors were obtained from a man aged 25-40 years who had recovered from COVID-19.

The J gene is TRBJ1-2, the V gene TRBV5-1, with 8 bases matching TRBD1. The CDR3 covers 14 residues. Germline V gene lookup returns CDR1 SGHRS and CDR2 YFSETQ. The J segment lost 3 bases and the V segment lost 3 bases, leaving 4 bases of the junction unmatched. The DNA of the CDR3 is TGCGCCAGCAGCTCCCAGGGGGCTGACTATGGCTACACCTTC. This gives the protein CASSSQGADYGYTF.

The chain links TRBV27 to TRBJ2-5; D may be TRBD1 (6 bases). This CDR3 comprises 13 residues. Germline CDR1 is MNHEY and CDR2 is SMNVEV (reference sequence). Deletions cut 6 bases from V and 5 bases from J, with 13 bases between. CDR3 sequence reads: CASRQGGKETQYF. CDR3 in DNA: TGTGCCAGCAGACAGGGTGGGAAGGAGACCCAGTACTTC.

This rearrangement joins TRBV9 to TRBJ1-2; D not certain. The CDR3 length is 15 residues. The germline CDR1 and CDR2 sequences are SGDLS and YYNGEE. V shed 0 bases and J shed 7 bases, with 16 bases lying between them. The CDR3, as DNA: TGTGCCAGCAGCGTAGTTGGCGGCGACCGGGGTGGCTACACCTTC. This sequence encodes CASSVVGGDRGGYTF.

In DNA, the CDR3 is TGTGCCAGCTCACCAACTCGGGACAGGGTCCATGGCTACACCTTC. Translation gives CASSPTRDRVHGYTF. The chain links TRBV18 to TRBJ1-2; 9 bases agree with TRBD1. Germline trimming cut 2 bases from V and 6 bases from J; bases unmatched to any gene: 7. The CDR3 has 15 residues. Germline assignment: CDR1 KGHSH and CDR2 LQKENI.

The chain is built from TRBV6-5 and TRBJ1-2; no clear D. Trimming took off 3 bases at V and 4 bases at J, with 12 bases between the two ends. The CDR3 sequence is 14 residues long. Per the germline V gene, CDR1 is MNHEY and CDR2 is SVGAGI. DNA of the CDR3: TGTGCCAGCAGTTATTTGGGAGTACTCTATGGCTACACCTTC. This translates into CASSYLGVLYGYTF.

The chain carries TRBV28 and TRBJ2-7, with 10 bases lining up with TRBD1. CDR1 is MDHEN, CDR2 SYDVKM, per germline. The CDR3 is 16 residues long. V dropped 6 bases and J dropped 1; count of bases not matched to a gene: 9. The DNA of the CDR3 is TGTGCCAGCAGCAGGAAGACAGGGGGCCCGTCCTACGAGCAGTACTTC. Protein sequence: CASSRKTGGPSYEQYF.

CDR3 sequence: CASSFGGGAGYEQYF. CDR3 coding DNA: TGTGCCAGCAGCTTCGGGGGGGGTGCCGGGTACGAGCAGTACTTC. The gene calls are TRBV7-2 and TRBJ2-7; 8 bases align to TRBD2. Per the germline V gene, CDR1 is SGHTA and CDR2 is FQGNSA. The CDR3 contains 15 residues. Trimming took 3 bases from V and 4 from J; bases not matched to a gene: 8.

The chain carries TRBV7-6 and TRBJ1-2, with 11 positions matching TRBD1. Germline values: CDR1 SGHVS, CDR2 FNYEAQ. This CDR3 is 17 amino acids long. The V and J ends lost 5 bases and 4 bases, in that order; junction bases with no gene match: 12. The chain's CDR3 is CASSPAGTGGSVYGYTF. As DNA, the CDR3 is TGTGCCAGCAGCCCCGCAGGGACAGGGGGTTCTGTCTATGGCTACACCTTC.

This clone has more than one count but fewer than ten. The rearrangement links TRBV6-2 or TRBV6-3 to TRBJ1-5, with TRBD1 as a possible D gene (5 bases). The CDR3 totals 15 residues. Trimming removed 2 bases at V and 2 bases at J, with 10 bases between. Germline V gene lookup returns CDR1 MNHEY and CDR2 SVGEGT. The CDR3 loop reads CASSYPTGGNQPQHF. The CDR3 DNA reads TGTGCCAGCAGTTACCCCACAGGTGGCAATCAGCCCCAGCATTTT.

The chain carries TRBV11-2 and TRBJ1-4; 9 bases align to TRBD1. This CDR3 comprises 15 residues. CDR1 and CDR2 (germline): SGHAT, FQNNGV. V lost 1 base and J lost 8; bases outside the gene matches: 5. CDR3 nucleotide sequence: TGTGCCAGCAGCTTAGTAGGACAGGGGTGGGAAAAACTGTTTTTT. It is translated as CASSLVGQGWEKLFF.

This chain's CDR3 is CASSLVAEQFF. The DNA of the CDR3 is TGTGCCAGCAGCTTGGTGGCAGAGCAGTTCTTC. V gene TRBV5-6 combines with J gene TRBJ2-1; D gene ambiguous. The V end was cut by 0 bases, the J end by 10 bases, with 5 bases between. Germline CDR1 SGHDT, CDR2 YYEEEE. CDR3 length equals 11 residues.

This clone was detected once. The gene calls are TRBV28 and TRBJ2-3, with 7 positions matching TRBD1. Germline V gene lookup returns CDR1 MDHEN and CDR2 SYDVKM. The V gene end was trimmed by 4 bases and the J gene end by 3 bases; junction bases not matched to a gene: 10. This CDR3 is built from 16 residues. The CDR3 region is CASSSASDRETDTQYF. The DNA of the CDR3 is TGTGCCAGCAGTTCAGCCTCCGACAGGGAGACAGATACGCAGTATTTT.

The CDR3 spells CASSEDRGTQPQHF. The CDR3 nucleotides read TGTGCCAGCAGTGAGGACAGGGGGACCCAGCCCCAGCATTTT. The chain joins TRBV6-1 to TRBJ1-5, with TRBD1 matching 10 bases. Germline V gene lookup returns CDR1 MNHNS and CDR2 SASEGT. The junction had 3 bases not matched to a gene; V was cut back by 3 bases and J by 7 bases. The CDR3 is 14 amino acids.

With regard to this clone: This sample also contains other DNA sequences that code for the same CDR3. The chain uses TRBV5-5 and TRBJ1-2; a weak D match, TRBD1 (6 bases). Looked up from germline, CDR1 is SGHKS and CDR2 is YYEKEE (reference sequence). V gave up 0 bases and J gave up 2 bases, with 11 bases separating them. The CDR3 has 15 residues. In nucleotides, the CDR3 is TGTGCCAGCAGCTTGGCCGTGGGGGCAAACTATGGCTACACCTTC. Translation: CASSLAVGANYGYTF.

The chain recombines TRBV7-2 with TRBJ2-7; a weak D match, TRBD1 (5 bases). The germline V and J ends were trimmed by 5 bases and 0 bases, with 11 bases remaining between them. This CDR3 spans 14 amino acids. Germline-derived CDR1 and CDR2 are SGHTA and FQGNSA. The CDR3 sequence is CASSPQGSSYEQYF. The CDR3 nucleotides are TGTGCCAGCAGCCCCCAGGGAAGCTCCTACGAGCAGTACTTC.

This sequence joins TRBV6-4 and TRBJ1-1, with unresolved D. The CDR3 length is 13 residues. The germline gives CDR1 MRHNA, CDR2 SNTAGT. The V end lost 4 bases, the J end lost 1 base, and 7 bases lay between the germline ends. Here the CDR3 reads CASSASGNTEAFF. In DNA form, the CDR3 reads TGTGCCAGCAGTGCTTCAGGGAACACTGAAGCTTTCTTT.

The J gene is TRBJ1-5, the V gene TRBV10-3; no firm D call. CDR3 size: 17 residues. Trimming took 1 base from V and 0 from J, leaving 13 bases between them. CDR1 and CDR2 from the germline V gene are ENHRY and SYGVKD. The CDR3 spells CAISELRDAGSNQPQHF. The DNA of the CDR3 is TGTGCCATCAGTGAGTTACGGGATGCCGGTAGCAATCAGCCCCAGCATTTT.